The next 25 T cell receptor beta chains were all read from a single sample in a study of neurological immune-mediated disorders. TCRdb ran MiXCR on the 5' RACE reads and lists one entry per CDR3 protein. The repertoire has some 37,000 distinct CDR3 sequences, under 13% of them found once; the top ten carry 5.5% to 7%. The sample consisted of PBMCs. The receptors derive from a woman aged 25-40 years with HTLV-1-associated myelopathy (HAM/TSP).

Ten or more counts support this clonotype. The V and J genes are TRBV5-1 and TRBJ2-2; 11 nucleotides match TRBD2. This CDR3 has 15 residues. Germline values: CDR1 SGHRS, CDR2 YFSETQ. J gave up 4 bases and V 4 bases, and 3 bases lay outside the gene matches. The CDR3 region has the DNA TGCGCCAGCAGCCAAGGGACTAGCGGCACCGGGGAGCTGTTTTTT. Protein: CASSQGTSGTGELFF.

About this clonotype itself: This clone may be a read error of a much larger clone one base away. V usage is TRBV18 and J usage is TRBJ2-3; TRBD1 aligns across 8 bases. Germline CDR1 and CDR2: KGHSH and LQKENI. CDR3 length equals 17 residues. With 3 bases clipped from V and 2 bases from J, the junction kept 10 bases outside the gene matches. The CDR3 protein is CASSPTQGGQTTDTQYF. In DNA, the CDR3 is TGTGCCAGCTCACCCACACAGGGGGGACAAACCACAGATACGCAGTATTTT.

The table lists this clonotype with many counts. The rearrangement joins TRBV10-2 to TRBJ2-3; 9 nucleotides align to TRBD1. J lost 3 bases, V lost 2 bases, and 3 bases had no gene match. CDR1 WSHSY and CDR2 SAAADI come from the germline V gene. This CDR3 is built from 15 residues. The CDR3 region has the DNA TGCGCCAGCAGTGAGAGACAGGGGGGGACAGATACGCAGTATTTT. Its protein product is CASSERQGGTDTQYF.

This clonotype has only a few counts. This chain connects TRBV7-2 to TRBJ1-5; 9 nucleotides match TRBD1. The J segment lost 6 bases and the V segment lost 1 base, leaving 7 bases of the junction unmatched. Germline values: CDR1 SGHTA, CDR2 FQGNSA. The CDR3 sequence is 16 residues long. Here the CDR3 reads CASSLGWGQGRQPQHF. The CDR3 DNA sequence: TGTGCCAGCAGCTTAGGGTGGGGACAGGGACGTCAGCCCCAGCATTTT.

This clonotype was seen ten or more times. The CDR3 spells CASNSRTNTEAFF. The CDR3 DNA follows: TGTGCCAGCAATTCGAGAACGAACACTGAAGCTTTCTTT. The genes are TRBV27 and TRBJ1-1; D is unclear. Trimming cost V 7 bases and J 1 base, with 10 bases left between them. Per the germline V gene, CDR1 is MNHEY and CDR2 is SMNVEV (reference sequence). CDR3 length: 13 residues.

This clonotype was picked up many times. V is TRBV20-1 and J is TRBJ1-1, with unresolved D. The CDR3 loop spans 13 amino acids. V lost 0 bases to trimming and J lost 0 bases, with 5 bases between them. CDR1 and CDR2 (germline): DFQATT, SNEGSKA (reference sequence). The CDR3, as DNA: TGCAGTGCTAGAGAGCATTTGAACACTGAAGCTTTCTTT. Protein sequence: CSAREHLNTEAFF.

The gene calls are TRBV20-1 and TRBJ2-2; D is uncertain. The CDR3 is made up of 14 amino acids. Per germline, CDR1 DFQATT and CDR2 SNEGSKA (reference sequence). V lost 4 bases to trimming and J lost 6 bases, with 15 bases between them. CDR3: CSANVSVYPGELFF. The DNA of the CDR3 is TGCAGTGCTAATGTTTCCGTCTATCCCGGGGAGCTGTTTTTT.

This clonotype was counted many times. This sequence joins TRBV5-1 and TRBJ2-1; D is undetermined. The CDR3 extends over 15 amino acids. V lost 3 bases to trimming and J lost 1 base, with 11 bases between them. The germline CDR1 and CDR2 sequences are SGHRS and YFSETQ. The CDR3 loop reads CASSSSLGSYNEQFF. CDR3 bases: TGCGCCAGCAGCTCCTCCCTTGGATCCTACAATGAGCAGTTCTTC. Full variable domain (rest looked up from reference TRBV5-1 and TRBJ2-1): KAGVTQTPRYLIKTRGQQVTLSCSPISGHRSVSWYQQTPGQGLQFLFEYFSETQRNKGNFPGRFSGRQFSNSRSEMNVSTLELGDSALYLCASSSSLGSYNEQFFGPGTRLTVL.

This clonotype was detected many times. The chain uses TRBV20-1 and TRBJ2-7, with D maybe TRBD1 (6 bases). V lost 6 bases, J lost 10 bases, and 22 bases lay in between. From germline, CDR1 is DFQATT and CDR2 SNEGSKA (reference sequence). This CDR3 has 13 amino acids. DNA for the CDR3: TGCAGTGCCCCCGGGGACATACCAGTCGAACAGTACTTC. This codes for CSAPGDIPVEQYF.

The V gene is TRBV18, the J gene TRBJ1-2, with D hard to call. From germline, CDR1 is KGHSH and CDR2 LQKENI. The length of the CDR3 is 16 residues. Between the trimmed V and J ends, which lost 3 bases and 1 base, there was a span of 15 bases. CDR3 protein: CASSPSVPSGNYGYTF. CDR3 DNA sequence: TGTGCCAGCTCACCGTCAGTTCCGTCGGGTAACTATGGCTACACCTTC.

This clonotype was recorded many times. This rearrangement joins TRBV5-6 to TRBJ2-2; no firm D call. CDR1 SGHDT and CDR2 YYEEEE come from the germline V gene. Trimming shortened V by 2 bases and J by 2 bases, and 7 bases separated the two germline ends. This CDR3 has 14 residues. CDR3 nucleotides: TGTGCCAGCAGCTTCCGCGAAAACACCGGGGAGCTGTTTTTT. Residues: CASSFRENTGELFF.

At least ten counts were recorded for this clonotype. This chain joins TRBV7-2 and TRBJ2-3, with no clear D. The germline V gene has CDR1 SGHTA and CDR2 FQGNSA. The CDR3 has 14 residues. Trimming left V 1 base short and J 1 base short, with 6 bases between. As DNA, the CDR3 is TGTGCCAGCAGCTTAGGCCGGGGCACAGATACGCAGTATTTT. It specifies CASSLGRGTDTQYF.

This clonotype was observed at least ten times. V and J are TRBV11-2 and TRBJ2-3, with D possibly being TRBD1 or TRBD2 (5 bases each). The germline V gene encodes CDR1 SGHAT and CDR2 FQNNGV. CDR3 length equals 14 residues. Trimming shortened V by 0 bases and J by 3 bases, and 7 bases separated the two germline ends. CDR3: CASSLEWGTDTQYF. CDR3 in DNA: TGTGCCAGCAGCTTAGAATGGGGGACAGATACGCAGTATTTT.

Ten or more counts support this clonotype. The chain recombines TRBV20-1 with TRBJ2-7, with 11 nucleotides matching TRBD2. V lost 4 bases and J lost 5; bases outside the gene matches: 4. CDR1 is DFQATT and CDR2 is SNEGSKA in the germline V gene (reference sequence). The CDR3 has 13 residues. The CDR3 region is CSAKGLADHEQYF. The DNA for the CDR3 is TGCAGTGCTAAGGGACTAGCGGACCACGAGCAGTACTTC.

This clonotype has ten or more counts. The V and J genes are TRBV20-1 and TRBJ2-2, with D possibly matching TRBD1 (6 bases). V was cut by 5 bases and J by 1 base, with 8 bases left in between. The germline gives CDR1 DFQATT, CDR2 SNEGSKA (reference sequence). This CDR3 is 13 amino acids long. The CDR3 is CSAGDKNTGELFF. The CDR3 DNA reads as TGCAGTGCTGGGGACAAGAACACCGGGGAGCTGTTTTTT.

There are many counts of this clonotype. The chain couples TRBV20-1 to TRBJ2-7; perhaps TRBD2 as D (6 bases). This CDR3 region has 13 residues. Deletions cut 3 bases from V and 0 bases from J, with 9 bases between. Germline V gives CDR1 DFQATT, CDR2 SNEGSKA (reference sequence). The CDR3 protein is CSASGGTSYEQYF. DNA of the CDR3: TGCAGTGCTAGCGGGGGAACCTCCTACGAGCAGTACTTC.

At least ten counts were recorded for this clonotype. The chain links TRBV5-1 to TRBJ2-3; either TRBD1 or TRBD2 may supply D (6 bases each). The CDR3 length is 13 residues. The V gene's germline CDR1 is SGHRS and CDR2 YFSETQ. V shed 1 base and J shed 6 bases, with 9 bases lying between them. The chain's CDR3 is CASSLWGADTQYF. In nucleotides, the CDR3 is TGCGCCAGCAGCTTGTGGGGGGCCGATACGCAGTATTTT.

The CDR3 loop reads CSARGSAFNTQYF. CDR3 nucleotides: TGCAGTGCTAGGGGGTCCGCTTTCAATACGCAGTATTTT. The chain couples TRBV20-1 to TRBJ2-3, with D unclear. V was shortened by 3 bases and J by 7 bases, with 14 bases between the two germline ends. Germline-derived CDR1 and CDR2 are DFQATT and SNEGSKA (reference sequence). The CDR3 has 13 residues.

The chain has TRBV19 and TRBJ2-3, with TRBD1 identical over 8 bases. Germline V gene lookup returns CDR1 LNHDA and CDR2 SQIVND (reference sequence). V trimming: 5 bases; J trimming: 4 bases; junction bases outside the gene matches: 2. This CDR3 is 13 amino acids long. The CDR3 nucleotides read TGTGCCAGTAGTGGACAGGGATCAGATACGCAGTATTTT. Translating gives CASSGQGSDTQYF.

This clonotype was seen ten or more times. The chain employs TRBV18 and TRBJ2-1, with D possibly matching TRBD1 (6 bases). Trimming removed 3 bases at V and 2 bases at J, with 11 bases between. Per the germline V gene, CDR1 is KGHSH and CDR2 is LQKENI. The CDR3 consists of 15 residues. The CDR3 DNA is TGTGCCAGCTCACCCCGGGACACGACCTACAATGAGCAGTTCTTC. It yields the protein CASSPRDTTYNEQFF.

This clonotype was recorded many times. The gene calls are TRBV5-1 and TRBJ2-3; D is unresolved. This CDR3 comprises 16 residues. With 3 bases removed from V and 0 bases from J, the gap between germline ends came to 14 bases. Germline CDR1 SGHRS, CDR2 YFSETQ. CDR3 sequence (DNA): TGCGCCAGCAGCTGGTCGGCAGGCCCTAGCACAGATACGCAGTATTTT. It translates to CASSWSAGPSTDTQYF.

This clonotype has a count of ten or more. DNA of the CDR3: TGCAGCAGCAAGCTAGCACACTTAAACAATGAGCAGTTCTTC. Translated: CSSKLAHLNNEQFF. The V gene is TRBV20-1, the J gene TRBJ2-1, with D maybe TRBD2 (5 bases). Looked up from germline, CDR1 is DFQATT and CDR2 is SNEGSKA (reference sequence). This CDR3 is built from 14 residues.

In its sample, this clonotype was seen many times. The V call is TRBV5-1, the J call TRBJ2-2, with D possibly TRBD1 on 5 matching bases. Looked up from germline, CDR1 is SGHRS and CDR2 is YFSETQ. V lost 0 bases and J 1 base, leaving 10 bases between the germline ends. CDR3 length: 16 amino acids. CDR3 loop: CASSLETGLNTGELFF. CDR3 DNA: TGCGCCAGCAGCTTGGAAACAGGCTTGAACACCGGGGAGCTGTTTTTT.

This clonotype showed up many times. The rearrangement joins TRBV6-5 to TRBJ1-2; D remains ambiguous. Germline V gene sequence: CDR1 MNHEY, CDR2 SVGAGI. CDR3 length equals 14 residues. V was shortened by 5 bases and J by 2 bases, with 12 bases between the two germline ends. CDR3 DNA sequence: TGTGCCAGCAGTCCCGGACGGATGAACTATGGCTACACCTTC. Protein sequence: CASSPGRMNYGYTF.

This clonotype was seen ten or more times. The chain employs TRBV20-1 and TRBJ2-1; 12 bases line up with TRBD2. The CDR3 runs to 15 residues. V lost 2 bases to trimming and J lost 8 bases; unmatched junction nucleotides: 7. Germline lookup yields CDR1 DFQATT and CDR2 SNEGSKA (reference sequence). The CDR3 bases are TGCAGTGCTAGACCCCCGGGACTAGCGGGCTATGAGCAGTTCTTC. It translates to CSARPPGLAGYEQFF.